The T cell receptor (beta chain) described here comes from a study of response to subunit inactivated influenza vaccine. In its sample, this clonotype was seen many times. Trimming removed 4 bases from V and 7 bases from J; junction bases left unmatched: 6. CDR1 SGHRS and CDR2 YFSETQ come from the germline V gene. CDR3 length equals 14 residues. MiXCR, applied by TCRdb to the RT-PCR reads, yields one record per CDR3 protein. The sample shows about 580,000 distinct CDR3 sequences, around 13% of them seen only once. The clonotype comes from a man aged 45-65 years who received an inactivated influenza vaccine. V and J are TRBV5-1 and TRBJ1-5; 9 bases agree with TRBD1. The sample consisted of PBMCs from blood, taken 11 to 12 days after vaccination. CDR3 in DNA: TGCGCCAGCAGCGAAACAGGGGGCAGCCAGCCCCAGCATTTT. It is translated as CASSETGGSQPQHF.